The 18 T cell receptor beta chains reported below all come from one sample, sequenced in a study of blood T cells in healthy people across ages. The authors ran a second PCR of about 6 to 11 cycles using a sample-barcoded 5' primer and a J-beta primer mix. A single record per CDR3 protein comes from TCRdb applying MiXCR to the 5' RACE reads. The table shows about 830,000 distinct CDR3 sequences, with 58% occurring only once. Sequencing was performed on blood. The origin of the receptors is a young man in good health.

The chain uses TRBV5-1 and TRBJ2-1; D not certain. The V end was cut by 2 bases, the J end by 4 bases, with 13 bases between. CDR3 length: 15 amino acids. In germline, CDR1 is SGHRS, CDR2 YFSETQ. CDR3 sequence: CASSFVPRAYNEQFF. CDR3 DNA: TGCGCCAGCAGCTTTGTGCCCCGCGCATACAATGAGCAGTTCTTC.

V is TRBV5-1 and J is TRBJ2-7; TRBD2 agrees at 11 bases. Germline V gene lookup returns CDR1 SGHRS and CDR2 YFSETQ. This CDR3 comprises 15 residues. Trimming at V came to 3 bases and at J to 3 bases, leaving 5 bases not matched to a gene. The CDR3 nucleotides are TGCGCCAGCAGCTGGACTAGCGGGTTGGACTACGAGCAGTACTTC. This translates into CASSWTSGLDYEQYF. Full variable domain (missing parts from reference TRBV5-1 and TRBJ2-7): KAGVTQTPRYLIKTRGQQVTLSCSPISGHRSVSWYQQTPGQGLQFLFEYFSETQRNKGNFPGRFSGRQFSNSRSEMNVSTLELGDSALYLCASSWTSGLDYEQYFGPGTRLTVT.

This chain connects TRBV28 to TRBJ2-7, with D perhaps assigned TRBD1 or TRBD2 (5 bases each). The end of the DNA fits TRBJ2-5 better, so the J call may be wrong. This CDR3 is 15 amino acids long. CDR1 is MDHEN, CDR2 SYDVKM, per germline. The chain's CDR3 is CASSFQGDLRETQYF. The CDR3 bases are TGTGCCAGCAGTTTTCAAGGGGACCTGCGAGAGACCCAGTACTTC.

The V and J genes are TRBV9 and TRBJ2-1, with D possibly matching TRBD2 (6 bases). Germline V gene lookup returns CDR1 SGDLS and CDR2 YYNGEE. V shed 8 bases and J shed 0 bases, with 15 bases lying between them. This CDR3 contains 15 residues. In DNA form, the CDR3 reads TGTGCCAGTGCTCCGTGGAGGGGCTCCTACAATGAGCAGTTCTTC. This codes for CASAPWRGSYNEQFF.

This clonotype came up a few times. The chain links TRBV29-1 to TRBJ2-5; D is possibly TRBD2 (6 bases). The CDR3 contains 14 residues. The germline V gene encodes CDR1 SQVTM and CDR2 ANQGSEA. Deletions cut 7 bases from V and 2 bases from J, with 17 bases between. CDR3 nucleotides: TGCAGCGGCGGTAGCGGAGTCCCACAAGAGACCCAGTACTTC. Translating it yields CSGGSGVPQETQYF. The variable domain in full, completed from reference TRBV29-1 and TRBJ2-5, reads SAVISQKPSRDICQRGTSLTIQCQVDSQVTMMFWYRQQPGQSLTLIATANQGSEATYESGFVIDKFPISRPNLTFSTLTVSNMSPEDSSIYLCSGGSGVPQETQYFGPGTRLLVL.

The chain links TRBV4-2 to TRBJ2-2; 7 nucleotides match TRBD2. The CDR3 runs 17 residues. Trimming at V came to 0 bases and at J to 6 bases, leaving 10 bases not matched to a gene. The germline gives CDR1 LGHNA, CDR2 YNFKEQ. CDR3 sequence reads: CASSQDHPGAGSGELFF. The CDR3 DNA follows: TGTGCCAGCAGCCAAGATCATCCAGGAGCGGGGTCCGGGGAGCTGTTTTTT.

This clonotype has more than one count but fewer than ten. V usage is TRBV7-9 and J usage is TRBJ2-1, with D hard to call. Trimming pared 5 bases from V and 13 bases from J, leaving 21 bases between. Per germline, CDR1 SEHNR and CDR2 FQNEAQ (reference sequence). The CDR3 covers 14 residues. The CDR3 is CASSRFQAEPTQFF. CDR3 DNA sequence: TGTGCCAGCAGCAGGTTCCAGGCTGAGCCCACCCAGTTCTTC.

The gene calls are TRBV7-2 and TRBJ1-2, with 12 positions matching TRBD1. This CDR3 has 15 residues. CDR1 and CDR2 (germline): SGHTA, FQGNSA. Trimming removed 2 bases from V and 8 bases from J; junction bases left unmatched: 6. CDR3 in amino acids: CASSLQGQGAWGYTF. DNA of the CDR3: TGTGCCAGCAGCTTACAGGGACAGGGGGCTTGGGGCTACACCTTC. The variable domain in full, completed from reference TRBV7-2 and TRBJ1-2, reads GAGVSQSPSNKVTEKGKDVELRCDPISGHTALYWYRQSLGQGLEFLIYFQGNSAPDKSGLPSDRFSAERTGGSVSTLTIQRTQQEDSAVYLCASSLQGQGAWGYTFGSGTRLTVV.

The rearrangement links TRBV29-1 to TRBJ2-1; 9 nucleotides match TRBD2. The germline CDR1 and CDR2 sequences are SQVTM and ANQGSEA. The trim removed 6 bases at V and 4 bases at J, leaving 7 bases unmatched. CDR3 length: 14 residues. The chain's CDR3 is CSVSSGTEYNEQFF. The CDR3, as DNA: TGCAGCGTGTCTAGCGGGACCGAGTACAATGAGCAGTTCTTC.

This chain connects TRBV6-5 to TRBJ2-7; 7 bases line up with TRBD2. J was trimmed by 7 bases and V by 2 bases; bases with no gene match: 11. The germline gives CDR1 MNHEY, CDR2 SVGAGI. The length of the CDR3 is 15 residues. The DNA of the CDR3 is TGTGCCAGCAGTTACATCTCGGGGAGGGGTGGTGAGCAGTACTTC. Translation gives CASSYISGRGGEQYF.

This clonotype occurred many times. A junction boundary mismatches the germline segment, possibly from a read error. CDR3 bases: TGTGCCAGCAGTTACGGCCAATCCTACGAGCAGTACTTC. It encodes CASSYGQSYEQYF. The gene calls are TRBV5-1 and TRBJ2-7, with D unresolved. Germline V gene lookup returns CDR1 SGHRS and CDR2 YFSETQ. This CDR3 contains 13 residues.

There are a few counts of this clonotype. The V and J genes are TRBV20-1 and TRBJ2-1; TRBD2 aligns across 12 bases. Germline V gives CDR1 DFQATT, CDR2 SNEGSKA (reference sequence). The CDR3 consists of 13 residues. With 6 bases clipped from V and 8 bases from J, the junction kept 5 bases outside the gene matches. The DNA of the CDR3 is TGCAGTGCCTGGACTAGCGGGGTCGATGAGCAGTTCTTC. Translated: CSAWTSGVDEQFF.

CDR3 amino acids: CASSRDRVGTEAFF. The CDR3 nucleotides are TGTGCCAGCAGTCGAGACAGGGTGGGCACTGAAGCTTTCTTT. The chain employs TRBV11-2 and TRBJ1-1; 7 positions match TRBD1. The length of the CDR3 is 14 residues. Germline CDR1 SGHAT, CDR2 FQNNGV. The V segment lost 6 bases and the J segment 4 bases; nucleotides outside the gene matches: 8. Complete variable domain (other parts from reference TRBV11-2 and TRBJ1-1): EAGVAQSPRYKIIEKRQSVAFWCNPISGHATLYWYQQILGQGPKLLIQFQNNGVVDDSQLPKDRFSAERLKGVDSTLKIQPAKLEDSAVYLCASSRDRVGTEAFFGQGTRLTVV.

The chain employs TRBV7-2 and TRBJ2-2; D gene unclear. The germline gives CDR1 SGHTA, CDR2 FQGNSA. Trimming removed 2 bases from V and 1 base from J, with 11 bases in between. This CDR3 contains 16 residues. The chain's CDR3 is CASSLILGGNTGELFF. CDR3 coding DNA: TGTGCCAGCAGCTTAATCCTAGGCGGGAACACCGGGGAGCTGTTTTTT.

V is TRBV10-2 and J is TRBJ1-4; 8 bases agree with TRBD1. This CDR3 is built from 14 residues. Germline trimming cut 3 bases from V and 10 bases from J; bases unmatched to any gene: 7. CDR1 WSHSY and CDR2 SAAADI come from the germline V gene. The CDR3 DNA is TGCGCCAGCAGTGAAGGACAGGGTCTGGGAAAACTGTTTTTT. Translation: CASSEGQGLGKLFF.

This clonotype is a singleton in its sample. This rearrangement joins TRBV20-1 to TRBJ2-2; 9 bases agree with TRBD2. The CDR3 covers 17 residues. J lost 1 base, V lost 1 base, and 7 bases had no gene match. In germline, CDR1 is DFQATT, CDR2 SNEGSKA (reference sequence). CDR3 sequence: CSARVFSGGGNTGELFF. The CDR3 bases are TGCAGTGCTAGAGTGTTTAGCGGGGGAGGGAACACCGGGGAGCTGTTTTTT.

This chain uses TRBV6-5 with TRBJ2-3; unclear D gene. This CDR3 has 20 amino acids. Germline V gene data show CDR1 as MNHEY and CDR2 as SVGAGI. With 0 bases removed from V and 0 bases from J, the gap between germline ends came to 22 bases. This chain's CDR3 is CASSYSPALVPSGSTDTQYF. Written as DNA, the CDR3 is TGTGCCAGCAGTTACTCGCCTGCCCTTGTTCCCTCTGGGAGCACAGATACGCAGTATTTT.

This clonotype was observed a handful of times. The rearrangement joins TRBV20-1 to TRBJ2-7; 8 bases line up with TRBD1. CDR3 length: 14 amino acids. V lost 4 bases, J lost 3 bases, and 8 bases stayed unmatched. Germline V gene lookup returns CDR1 DFQATT and CDR2 SNEGSKA (reference sequence). The CDR3 DNA follows: TGCAGTGCTAAAACCGGGACAGGCATCTACGAGCAGTACTTC. This translates into CSAKTGTGIYEQYF.